Here is one T cell receptor (beta chain) with its context. Its antigen is still unknown. This record comes from a study of beta chain features in type 1 diabetes. Across the whole study: Cell yields, gender and age were comparable in patients and healthy donors. Whole-study results and caveats: Shortening of TCRB CDR3s, moderate but significant, appeared in all four CD4+ subsets of Type 1 diabetes patients. For type 1 diabetes patients, VDJ junctions showed fewer insertions and more deletions. PCR could preferentially amplify shorter templates, alike in patients and controls.

Germline assignment: CDR1 SGHTA and CDR2 FQGTGA. CDR3 length: 18 amino acids. Trimming took 2 bases from V and 4 from J; bases not matched to a gene: 9. Reverse transcription of all isolated RNA meant that expressed TCRB transcripts were sequenced. Sequenced by immunoSEQ multiplex PCR; TCRdb stores in-frame clones only, minus some. In the table there are some 270,000 clones, 8% of which are singletons. The chain employs TRBV7-3 and TRBJ2-3, with TRBD2 matching over 13 bases. Source material: central memory CD4+ T cells from blood. This TCR came from a woman aged 18-35 years in good health. CDR3 bases: TGTGCCAGCAGCTTACGAGGGACTAGCGGGATAGGGGCAGATACGCAGTATTTT. Translating gives CASSLRGTSGIGADTQYF.